The table lists the clone carrying this T cell receptor (beta chain) with a few counts. TCRdb re-analysed the 5' RACE reads in MiXCR, keeping a single row per CDR3 protein. The sample records fewer than 65,000 distinct CDR3 sequences, around 12% being singletons. The entry originates in a study of early T cells in non-severe SARS-CoV-2 infection. CDR1 SQVTM and CDR2 ANQGSEA come from the germline V gene. This CDR3 spans 14 amino acids. Trimming took 4 bases from V and 7 from J; bases not matched to a gene: 8. This chain connects TRBV29-1 to TRBJ2-2; 8 nucleotides align to TRBD2. Sequencing used whole blood. This TCR derives from an adult who was a healthcare worker with PCR-confirmed SARS-CoV-2 infection or an uninfected control (not recorded which). CDR3 nucleotide sequence: TGCAGCGTTGGGTCAGCGGGGGTAGGCGGGGAGCTGTTTTTT. The encoded protein is CSVGSAGVGGELFF.